This paragraph reports one T cell receptor (beta chain). As yet, its antigen is unknown. This sample was taken from a study of response to subunit inactivated influenza vaccine. The study's findings and limits: Each seasonal influenza vaccination recruits few new T cells, the authors suggested.

TCRdb re-derived calls from the RT-PCR reads in MiXCR, one entry per CDR3 protein. Of hundreds of thousands of distinct CDR3 sequences listed, over 9.5% are singletons. The sequence was obtained from a man aged 50-59 years who received an inactivated influenza vaccine. Specimen: PBMCs from blood, collected on the day of vaccination.

CDR3 nucleotides: TGCGCCAGCAGCTTGACTAGCGGGGGGAAGACCTACGAGCAGTACTTC. As protein: CASSLTSGGKTYEQYF. The rearrangement links TRBV5-1 to TRBJ2-7; TRBD2 aligns across 12 bases. V shed 1 base, J shed 2 bases, and the junction held 4 bases outside the gene matches. The CDR3 has 16 residues. CDR1 and CDR2 (germline): SGHRS, YFSETQ.